This T cell receptor beta chain was recovered during a study of blood T cell repertoires in COVID-19. Study overall: Sites across the United States, Italy and Spain contributed samples from acute and convalescent COVID-19. Sample material is recorded as cDNA or gDNA derived from T cells, B-cell-depleted T cells, or PBMCs.

Methods used by the authors: Amplifying reference gene primers gave estimates of nucleated cell counts. Sequencing was performed with immunoSEQ multiplex PCR; in TCRdb, only in-frame clones are kept and a portion is missing. V and J calls and clone size are copied from that table; D and trimming were computed from the DNA. Seen here are around 62,000 clones, 85% to 90% observed once, and the top ten hold roughly 1.4%. The V gene lost 5 bases and the J gene lost 1 base, with 11 bases spanning the gap. Looked up from germline, CDR1 is MDHEN and CDR2 is SYDVKM. This CDR3 has 14 residues. This receptor was obtained from a man aged 55-75 years with acute or convalescent COVID-19. This sequence joins TRBV28 and TRBJ1-2; weak D call: TRBD1 (6 bases). Sequenced: peripheral blood. CDR3 sequence (DNA): TGTGCCAGCAGTACTGGACAGCTTAACTATGGCTACACCTTC. Its protein product is CASSTGQLNYGYTF.